One sample yielded the 26 T cell receptor beta chains listed below, sequenced in a study of CD8 T cells in ankylosing spondylitis. Each CDR3 protein gets one entry after TCRdb re-called the 5' RACE reads with MiXCR. The table shows more than 300,000 distinct CDR3 sequences, with about 9.9% occurring only once. The sequencing input was blood, either unsorted or a sorted T cell fraction (not recorded which). These receptors were taken from a female donor with ankylosing spondylitis or in good health (not recorded which).

For this clonotype: A much more abundant neighbour one base away suggests this may be a read error. The V gene is TRBV20-1, the J gene TRBJ1-2; D perhaps matches TRBD1 (5 bases). The germline gives CDR1 DFQATT, CDR2 SNEGSKA (reference sequence). The CDR3 has 10 amino acids. The CDR3 coding sequence is TGCAGTGCTTGGGGGGGTGGCGACACCTTC. Protein: CSAWGGGDTF.

A note on this clonotype: This could be a read error, since a much larger clone is one nucleotide away. This CDR3 fails to terminate in the conserved phenylalanine or tryptophan, so it likely reflects a read error. The rearrangement joins TRBV5-6 to TRBJ1-1, with unresolved D. The V end lost 2 bases, the J end lost 6 bases, and 14 bases lay between the germline ends. Germline V gene sequence: CDR1 SGHDT, CDR2 YYEEEE. This CDR3 contains 14 residues. CDR3 DNA: TGTGCCAGCAGCTTCGGCCACGGGATGGCTGAAGCTTTCCTT. Amino acids: CASSFGHGMAEAFL.

In its sample, this clonotype was seen many times. This rearrangement joins TRBV6-2 or TRBV6-3 to TRBJ1-2; tentative D call: TRBD1 (5 bases). With 6 bases removed from V and 3 bases from J, the gap between germline ends came to 8 bases. This CDR3 region has 12 residues. Looked up from germline, CDR1 is MNHEY and CDR2 is SVGEGT. CDR3: CASSDSYYGYTF. The DNA of the CDR3 is TGTGCCAGCAGCGACAGCTACTATGGCTACACCTTC.

V gene TRBV5-1 combines with J gene TRBJ2-5; no reliable D call. CDR1 is SGHRS and CDR2 is YFSETQ in the germline V gene. Deletions cut 4 bases from V and 4 bases from J, with 11 bases between. This CDR3 has 13 amino acids. DNA of the CDR3: TGCGCCAGCAGCCCGGCAGGCGCAGAGACCCAGTACTTC. Translated: CASSPAGAETQYF.

This clonotype was found a few times. The chain carries TRBV12-3 or TRBV12-4 and TRBJ1-3; 7 bases are shared with TRBD1. Trimming removed 2 bases from V and 4 bases from J; junction bases left unmatched: 14. The CDR3 loop spans 18 amino acids. The CDR3 reads CASSLQAGGGLAGNTIYF. CDR3 bases: TGTGCCAGCAGTTTACAGGCAGGGGGAGGACTTGCAGGAAACACCATATATTTT.

V is TRBV20-1 and J is TRBJ2-3; the D gene is possibly TRBD1 (6 bases). V was pared by 1 base and J by 1 base, with 24 bases between. CDR3 length: 19 amino acids. Germline-derived CDR1 and CDR2 are DFQATT and SNEGSKA (reference sequence). Here the CDR3 reads CSARGGRTQGTTGTDTQYF. CDR3 sequence (DNA): TGCAGTGCTAGAGGGGGTCGTACGCAGGGGACAACTGGCACAGATACGCAGTATTTT.

The rearrangement uses TRBV21-1 and TRBJ1-5; the table's D call, TRBD1, has no DNA check behind it. TRBV21-1 has pseudogene status. The CDR3 contains 15 residues. As DNA, the CDR3 is TGTGCCAGCAGCCTGACAGCCAGTATCAATCAGCCCCAGCATTTT. This codes for CASSLTASINQPQHF.

The sample holds many counts of this clonotype. This chain uses TRBV20-1 with TRBJ1-4, with a possible D match to TRBD1 (6 bases). Trimming removed 6 bases from V and 0 bases from J, with 11 bases in between. CDR1 and CDR2 from the germline V gene are DFQATT and SNEGSKA (reference sequence). The length of the CDR3 is 14 residues. CDR3 coding DNA: TGCAGTGCAACTCACAGGGCAACTAATGAAAAACTGTTTTTT. Translating it yields CSATHRATNEKLFF.

V usage is TRBV3-1 and J usage is TRBJ1-2; no definite D call. CDR3 length equals 13 residues. CDR1 and CDR2 from the germline V gene are LGHDT and YNNKEL (reference sequence). Trimming shortened V by 0 bases and J by 7 bases, and 9 bases separated the two germline ends. Written as DNA, the CDR3 is TGTGCCAGCAGCCAAGAGCTTCTTGGTGGCTACACCTTC. Protein sequence: CASSQELLGGYTF.

This clonotype was found many times. The DNA of the CDR3 is TGCAGTGCTGCCCCCGGGACTAGCGCCAACAATGAGCAGTTCTTC. It translates to CSAAPGTSANNEQFF. The chain links TRBV20-1 to TRBJ2-1, with TRBD2 matching 10 bases. Germline assignment: CDR1 DFQATT and CDR2 SNEGSKA (reference sequence). The CDR3 is made up of 15 amino acids. The ends lost 5 bases at V and 5 bases at J; junction bases unmatched: 9.

The rearrangement links TRBV7-2 to TRBJ2-7, with 9 bases aligning to TRBD1. This CDR3 contains 15 residues. In germline, CDR1 is SGHTA, CDR2 FQGNSA. Trimming removed 7 bases from V and 3 bases from J; junction bases left unmatched: 10. CDR3 sequence reads: CASTQATGGFYEQYF. As DNA, the CDR3 is TGTGCCAGCACCCAAGCAACAGGGGGCTTCTACGAGCAGTACTTC.

This clonotype occurred many times. This rearrangement joins TRBV28 to TRBJ1-1; D might be TRBD1 (6 bases). Trimming left V 5 bases short and J 7 bases short, with 11 bases between. The CDR3 length is 12 residues. CDR1 and CDR2 (germline): MDHEN, SYDVKM. DNA of the CDR3: TGTGCCAGCAGTCAAGGACAGTTTGAAGCTTTCTTT. Its translation is CASSQGQFEAFF.

This clonotype was observed many times. The chain employs TRBV6-5 and TRBJ1-6, with 9 bases fitting TRBD1. Germline loops: CDR1 MNHEY, CDR2 SVGAGI. The CDR3 loop spans 15 amino acids. Losses at the gene ends were 0 bases for V and 8 bases for J; bases not matched to a gene: 2. The chain's CDR3 is CASSYSRDRDSPLHF. DNA for the CDR3: TGTGCCAGCAGTTACTCGAGGGACAGGGATTCACCCCTCCACTTT.

This clonotype was detected many times. This chain links TRBV20-1 with TRBJ1-1; D gene uncertain. Per the germline V gene, CDR1 is DFQATT and CDR2 is SNEGSKA (reference sequence). Trimming stripped 6 bases from V and 0 bases from J, with 11 bases between. This CDR3 region has 13 residues. The CDR3 is CSAPGFMNTEAFF. The CDR3 DNA follows: TGCAGTGCACCCGGTTTCATGAACACTGAAGCTTTCTTT.

This clonotype was seen only a few times. The chain has TRBV20-1 and TRBJ1-1; D remains ambiguous. Germline assignment: CDR1 DFQATT and CDR2 SNEGSKA (reference sequence). CDR3 length equals 11 residues. V was cut by 6 bases and J by 0 bases, with 5 bases left in between. The CDR3 loop is CSAFMNTEAFF. DNA of the CDR3: TGCAGTGCCTTCATGAACACTGAAGCTTTCTTT.

The gene calls are TRBV19 and TRBJ1-1, with D tentatively TRBD1 (5 bases). The CDR3 spans 15 residues. V was trimmed by 8 bases and J by 3 bases, leaving 19 bases between them. In germline, CDR1 is LNHDA, CDR2 SQIVND (reference sequence). CDR3 sequence: CASRNRDGSYTEAFF. The DNA for the CDR3 is TGTGCCAGTCGCAACCGGGACGGGAGTTACACTGAAGCTTTCTTT.

This clonotype came up many times. One junction end disagrees with the germline gene, perhaps due to a read error. The chain links TRBV5-1 to TRBJ2-7; the match to TRBD1 covers 7 bases. This CDR3 spans 12 amino acids. Germline V lookup: CDR1 SGHRS, CDR2 YFSETQ. The CDR3 spells CASSRDSYEQYF. In DNA, the CDR3 is TGTGCCAGCAGCAGGGACAGCTACGAGCAGTACTTC.

The V gene is TRBV12-3 or TRBV12-4, the J gene TRBJ2-1; D remains unclear. The CDR3 has 14 residues. V was clipped by 5 bases and J by 0 bases, with 8 bases between them. CDR3 sequence (DNA): TGTGCCAGCAGTCGTAGGAGCTCCTACAATGAGCAGTTCTTC. Translating it yields CASSRRSSYNEQFF.

This clonotype was picked up one time. This clone may be a read error of a much larger clone one base away. The J gene is TRBJ2-1, the V gene TRBV4-3, with 12 positions matching TRBD2. CDR1 is LGHNA and CDR2 is YSLEER in the germline V gene. The CDR3 has 16 amino acids. This CDR3 reads CASSQASGRAYNGQFF. DNA of the CDR3: TGCGCCAGCAGCCAAGCTAGCGGGAGGGCCTACAATGGGCAGTTCTTC.

In this sample, this clonotype turned up many times. CDR3 nucleotide sequence: TGTGCCGGGAGCGGAGGGACAGATACGCAGTATTTT. This gives the protein CAGSGGTDTQYF. The rearrangement uses TRBV10-3 and TRBJ2-3; D is perhaps TRBD2 (6 bases). This CDR3 has 12 residues. CDR1 and CDR2 from the germline V gene are ENHRY and SYGVKD. The V end lost 11 bases, the J end lost 3 bases, and 12 bases lay between the germline ends.

This clonotype was seen a few times. V and J are TRBV7-2 and TRBJ2-7, with 10 bases identical to TRBD2. The CDR3 spans 14 residues. V lost 3 bases and J lost 6; bases outside the gene matches: 5. CDR1 is SGHTA, CDR2 FQGNSA, per germline. CDR3 residues: CASSFTGTSVEQYF. For the CDR3, the DNA is TGTGCCAGCAGCTTTACCGGGACTAGCGTCGAGCAGTACTTC.

The CDR3 DNA follows: TGTGCCAGCATGAAACTAGAATCCTACAATGAGCAGTTCTTC. It encodes CASMKLESYNEQFF. The chain couples TRBV12-3 or TRBV12-4 to TRBJ2-1; the D gene is possibly TRBD2 (5 bases). V shed 7 bases and J shed 1 base, with 11 bases lying between them. This CDR3 spans 14 amino acids.

This clonotype was seen many times. The V gene is TRBV28, the J gene TRBJ2-7, with D possibly matching TRBD1 (6 bases). V gave up 4 bases and J gave up 0 bases, with 13 bases separating them. Germline CDR1 is MDHEN and CDR2 is SYDVKM. The CDR3 loop spans 15 amino acids. CDR3 DNA: TGTGCCAGCAGTTCACAGGGACACCTCTCCTACGAGCAGTACTTC. Residues: CASSSQGHLSYEQYF.

This clonotype was found many times. The V call is TRBV5-1, the J call TRBJ2-7, with TRBD1 identical over 9 bases. Per germline, CDR1 SGHRS and CDR2 YFSETQ. The CDR3 is 14 amino acids. After removal of 4 bases from V and 1 base from J, the junction contained 3 bases not matched to a gene. In DNA form, the CDR3 reads TGCGCCAGCAGCAGGGACAGGGAGTCCTACGAGCAGTACTTC. This encodes CASSRDRESYEQYF.

This clonotype was recorded at least ten times. The rearrangement joins TRBV24-1 to TRBJ2-1, with 13 nucleotides matching TRBD2. V gave up 3 bases and J gave up 10 bases; unmatched junction bases: 11. In germline, CDR1 is KGHDR, CDR2 SFDVKD. The CDR3 is 17 residues long. CDR3 protein: CATSDVGPGLAGYEQFF. DNA of the CDR3: TGTGCCACCAGTGATGTCGGCCCGGGACTAGCGGGGTACGAGCAGTTCTTC.

This clonotype was observed many times. The chain recombines TRBV28 with TRBJ1-4; 8 nucleotides agree with TRBD1. V shed 4 bases and J 8 bases; nucleotides not matched to a gene: 9. In germline, CDR1 is MDHEN, CDR2 SYDVKM. The CDR3 totals 15 residues. The CDR3 DNA sequence: TGTGCCAGCAGTTGGGCAGGGGGCGCAGGGGAAAAACTGTTTTTT. Its translation: CASSWAGGAGEKLFF.